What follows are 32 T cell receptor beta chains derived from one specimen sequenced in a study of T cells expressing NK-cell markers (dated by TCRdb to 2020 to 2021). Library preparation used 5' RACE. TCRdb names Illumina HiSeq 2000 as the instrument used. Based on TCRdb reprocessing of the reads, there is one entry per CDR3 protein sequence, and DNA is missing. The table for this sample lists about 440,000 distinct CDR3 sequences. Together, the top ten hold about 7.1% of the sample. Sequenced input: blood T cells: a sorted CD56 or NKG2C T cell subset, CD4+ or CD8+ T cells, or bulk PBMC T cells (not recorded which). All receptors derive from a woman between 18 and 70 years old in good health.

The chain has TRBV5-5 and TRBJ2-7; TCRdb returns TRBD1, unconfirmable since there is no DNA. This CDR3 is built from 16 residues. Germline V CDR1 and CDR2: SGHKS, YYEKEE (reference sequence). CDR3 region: CASSLEGQFSFYEQYF.

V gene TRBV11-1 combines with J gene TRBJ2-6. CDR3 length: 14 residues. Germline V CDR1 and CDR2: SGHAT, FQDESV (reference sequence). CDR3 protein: CASSFTAGANVLTF.

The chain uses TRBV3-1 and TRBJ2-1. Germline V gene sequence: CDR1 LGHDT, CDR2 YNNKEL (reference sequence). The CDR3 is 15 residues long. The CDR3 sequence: CASSQGAGFYNEQFF.

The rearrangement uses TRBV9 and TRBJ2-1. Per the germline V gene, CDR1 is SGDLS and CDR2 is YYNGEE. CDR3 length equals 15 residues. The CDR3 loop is CASSVTESSYNEQFF. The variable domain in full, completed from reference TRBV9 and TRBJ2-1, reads DSGVTQTPKHLITATGQRVTLRCSPRSGDLSVYWYQQSLDQGLQFLIQYYNGEERAKGNILERFSAQQFPDLHSELNLSSLELGDSALYFCASSVTESSYNEQFFGPGTRLTVL.

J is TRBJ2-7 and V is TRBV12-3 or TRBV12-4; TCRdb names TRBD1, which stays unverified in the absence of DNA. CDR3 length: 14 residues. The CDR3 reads CASSNRDSSYEQYF.

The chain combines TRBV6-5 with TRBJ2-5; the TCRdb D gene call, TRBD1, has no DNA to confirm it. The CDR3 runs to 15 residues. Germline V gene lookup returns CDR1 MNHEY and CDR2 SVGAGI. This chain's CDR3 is CASSYSGGAGETQYF.

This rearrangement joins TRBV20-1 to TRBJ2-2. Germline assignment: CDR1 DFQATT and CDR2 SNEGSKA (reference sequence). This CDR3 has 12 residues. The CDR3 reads CSVSQNTGELFF.

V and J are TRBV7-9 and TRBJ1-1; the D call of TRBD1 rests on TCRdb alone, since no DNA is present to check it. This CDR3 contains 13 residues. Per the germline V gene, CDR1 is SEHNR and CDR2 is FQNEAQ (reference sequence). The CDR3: CASSAQRGTEAFF.

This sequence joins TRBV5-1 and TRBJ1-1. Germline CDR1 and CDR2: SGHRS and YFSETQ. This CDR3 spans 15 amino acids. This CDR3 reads CASSGGLLMNTEAFF.

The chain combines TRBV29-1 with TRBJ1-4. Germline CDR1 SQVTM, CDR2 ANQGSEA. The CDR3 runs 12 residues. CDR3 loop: CSGGTVTEKLFF.

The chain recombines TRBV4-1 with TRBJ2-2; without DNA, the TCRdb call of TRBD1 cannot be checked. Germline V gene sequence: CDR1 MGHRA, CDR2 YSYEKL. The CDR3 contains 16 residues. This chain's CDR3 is CASSQGTGPGTGELFF.

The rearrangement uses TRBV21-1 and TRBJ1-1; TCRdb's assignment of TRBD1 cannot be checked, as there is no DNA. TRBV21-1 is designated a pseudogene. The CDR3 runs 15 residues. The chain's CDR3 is CASSKEGVRCTEAFF.

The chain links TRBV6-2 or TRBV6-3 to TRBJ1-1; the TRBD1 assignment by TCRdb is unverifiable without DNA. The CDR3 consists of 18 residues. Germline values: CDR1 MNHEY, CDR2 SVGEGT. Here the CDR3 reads CASSYDFKGGSASTEAFF.

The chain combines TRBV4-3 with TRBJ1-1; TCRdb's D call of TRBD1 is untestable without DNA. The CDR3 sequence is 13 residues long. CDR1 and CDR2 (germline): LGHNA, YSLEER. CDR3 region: CASSQGGSTEAFF.

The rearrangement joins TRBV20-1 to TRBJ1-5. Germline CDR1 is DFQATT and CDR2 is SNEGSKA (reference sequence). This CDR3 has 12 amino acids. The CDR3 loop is CSGARGNQPQHF.

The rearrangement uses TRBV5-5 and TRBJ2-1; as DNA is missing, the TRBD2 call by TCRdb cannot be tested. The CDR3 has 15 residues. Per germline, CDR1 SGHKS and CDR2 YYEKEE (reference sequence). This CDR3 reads CASSMEGGRFNEQFF.

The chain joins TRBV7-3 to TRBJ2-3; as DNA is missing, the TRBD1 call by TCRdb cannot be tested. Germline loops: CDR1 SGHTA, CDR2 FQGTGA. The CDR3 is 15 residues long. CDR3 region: CASSNRGHITDTQYF.

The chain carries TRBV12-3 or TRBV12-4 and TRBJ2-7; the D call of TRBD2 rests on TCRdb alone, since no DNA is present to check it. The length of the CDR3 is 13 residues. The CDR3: CASRDSSDYEQYF.

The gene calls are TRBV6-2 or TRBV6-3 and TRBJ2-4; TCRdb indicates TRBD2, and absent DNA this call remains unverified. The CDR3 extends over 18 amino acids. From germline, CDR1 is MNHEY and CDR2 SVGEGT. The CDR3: CASRPTGLAGGEKNIQYF.

CDR3 loop: CSVGDRDHGYTF. The gene calls are TRBV29-1 and TRBJ1-2; the TCRdb D gene call, TRBD1, has no DNA to confirm it. Germline-derived CDR1 and CDR2 are SQVTM and ANQGSEA. There are 12 residues in the CDR3.

CDR3 protein: CASSEVDRGVSYEQYF. The chain uses TRBV9 and TRBJ2-7; as DNA is missing, the TRBD1 call by TCRdb cannot be tested. Germline V CDR1 and CDR2: SGDLS, YYNGEE. This CDR3 has 16 residues.

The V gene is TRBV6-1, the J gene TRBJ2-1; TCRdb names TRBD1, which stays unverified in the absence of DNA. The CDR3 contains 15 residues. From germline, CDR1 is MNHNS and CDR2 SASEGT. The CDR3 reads CASSQSGGAYNEQFF.

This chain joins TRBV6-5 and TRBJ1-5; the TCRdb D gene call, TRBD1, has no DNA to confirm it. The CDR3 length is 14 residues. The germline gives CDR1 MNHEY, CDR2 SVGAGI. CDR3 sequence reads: CASSYSALSQPQHF.

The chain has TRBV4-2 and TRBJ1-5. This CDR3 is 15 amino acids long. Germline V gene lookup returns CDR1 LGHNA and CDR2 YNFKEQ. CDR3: CASSQESSLRQPQHF.

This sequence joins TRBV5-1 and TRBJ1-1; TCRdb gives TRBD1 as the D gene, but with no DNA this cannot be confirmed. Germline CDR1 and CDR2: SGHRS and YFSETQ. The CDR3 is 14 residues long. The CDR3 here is CASSLGTGVPEAFF.

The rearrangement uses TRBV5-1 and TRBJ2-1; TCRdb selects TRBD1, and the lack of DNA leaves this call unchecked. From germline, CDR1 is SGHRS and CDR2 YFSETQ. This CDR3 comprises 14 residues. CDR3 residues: CASSLAGVFNEQFF.

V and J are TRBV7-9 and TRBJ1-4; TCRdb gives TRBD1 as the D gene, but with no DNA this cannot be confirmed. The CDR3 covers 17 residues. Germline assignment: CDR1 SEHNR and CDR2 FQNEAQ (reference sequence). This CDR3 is CASNKQGGGPQEEKLFF. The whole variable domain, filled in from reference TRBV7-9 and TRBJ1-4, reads DTGVSQNPRHKITKRGQNVTFRCDPISEHNRLYWYRQTLGQGPEFLTYFQNEAQLEKSRLLSDRFSAERPKGSFSTLEIQRTEQGDSAMYLCASNKQGGGPQEEKLFFGSGTQLSVL.

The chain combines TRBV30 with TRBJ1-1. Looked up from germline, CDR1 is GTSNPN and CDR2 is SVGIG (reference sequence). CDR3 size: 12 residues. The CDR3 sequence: CAWSDPSWEAFF.

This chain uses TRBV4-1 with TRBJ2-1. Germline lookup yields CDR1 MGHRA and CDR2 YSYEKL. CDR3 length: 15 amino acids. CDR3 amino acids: CASSAFDPSYNEQFF.

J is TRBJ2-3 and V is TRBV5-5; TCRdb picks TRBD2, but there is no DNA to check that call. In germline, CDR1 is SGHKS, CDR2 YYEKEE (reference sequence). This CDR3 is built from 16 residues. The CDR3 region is CASSLRERGFTDTQYF.

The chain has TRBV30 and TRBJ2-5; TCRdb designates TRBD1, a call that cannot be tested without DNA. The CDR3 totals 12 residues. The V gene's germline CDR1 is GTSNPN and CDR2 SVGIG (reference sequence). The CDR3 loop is CAWSVSEGAQYF.

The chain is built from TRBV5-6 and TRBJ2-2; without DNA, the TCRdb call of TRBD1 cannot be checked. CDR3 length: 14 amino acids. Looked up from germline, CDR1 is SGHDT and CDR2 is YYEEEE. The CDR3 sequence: CASSLDGGSGELFF.